Sequencing of this T cell receptor (beta chain) was carried out in a study of blood T cell repertoires in COVID-19. Study context: Acute and convalescent COVID-19 specimens originated in the United States, Italy and Spain. In each case, the material was cDNA or gDNA derived from T cells, B-cell-depleted T cells, or PBMCs.

CDR1 and CDR2 from the germline V gene are SGDLS and YYNGEE. V shed 3 bases, J shed 4 bases, and the junction held 5 bases outside the gene matches. The CDR3 sequence is 14 residues long. This clone was counted once. The repertoire was sequenced with immunoSEQ multiplex PCR; TCRdb's copy has only in-frame clones and lacks some. The profile shows 200,000 to 250,000 clones, approximately 83% of them singletons. Participants spanned ages about 18 to 95 years and resided in about two dozen US areas. The recovered donors of Cohort 3 showed two negative PCRs, clearance, or symptom resolution. This TCR derives from a woman between 55 and 75 years old who had recovered from COVID-19. The sequencing input was PBMCs or T cells enriched from blood (not recorded which). The chain links TRBV9 to TRBJ1-2; TRBD1 matches at 8 bases. CDR3 residues: CASSGQGKSYGYTF. The CDR3 bases are TGTGCCAGCAGCGGACAGGGGAAGTCCTATGGCTACACCTTC.